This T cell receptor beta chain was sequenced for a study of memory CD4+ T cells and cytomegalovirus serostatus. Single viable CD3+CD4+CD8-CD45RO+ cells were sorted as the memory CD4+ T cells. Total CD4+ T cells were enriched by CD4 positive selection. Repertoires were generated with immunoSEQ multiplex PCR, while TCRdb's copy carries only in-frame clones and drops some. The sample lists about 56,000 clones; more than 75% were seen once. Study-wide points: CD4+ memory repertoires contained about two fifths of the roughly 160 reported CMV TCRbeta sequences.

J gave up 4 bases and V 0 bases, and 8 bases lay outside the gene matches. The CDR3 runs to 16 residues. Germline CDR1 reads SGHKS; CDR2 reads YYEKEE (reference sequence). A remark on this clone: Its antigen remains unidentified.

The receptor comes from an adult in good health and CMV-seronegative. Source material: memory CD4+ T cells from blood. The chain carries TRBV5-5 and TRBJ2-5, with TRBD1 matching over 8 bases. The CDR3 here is CASSLEDRVVSETQYF. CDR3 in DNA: TGTGCCAGCAGCTTGGAGGACAGGGTCGTTTCAGAGACCCAGTACTTC.